These 2 T cell receptor beta chains were sequenced from one sample in a study of human T cells and chemical hapten exposure. As to time point: patch test 3, about 24 weeks after DPC sensitization. Treatment given: therapeutic diphenylcyclopropenone sensitization with weekly scalp DPC. Each CDR3 protein is one row after TCRdb ran MiXCR on the RACE reads. The top ten clones hold 2.4% of a sample with about 58,000 distinct CDR3 sequences, 9.5% to 15% of them seen once. Sequenced material: whole blood, taken in connection with sensitization to the hapten diphenylcyclopropenone (DPC). Receptor source: a man younger than 45 with alopecia areata. Some clones in this sample may be carry-over from other donors' samples.

The table lists this clonotype with many counts. The CDR3 loop is CASSRDPGSDTEAFF. In nucleotides, the CDR3 is TGCGCCAGCAGCCGTGATCCTGGAAGTGACACTGAAGCTTTCTTT. The chain joins TRBV5-1 to TRBJ1-1; D is unresolved. Trimming pared 4 bases from V and 3 bases from J, leaving 16 bases between. Looked up from germline, CDR1 is SGHRS and CDR2 is YFSETQ. This CDR3 is 15 amino acids long.

This clonotype was seen a handful of times. The chain joins TRBV7-2 to TRBJ1-5; 8 nucleotides match TRBD1. Trimming cost V 6 bases and J 7 bases; bases outside gene matches: 8. CDR1 SGHTA and CDR2 FQGNSA come from the germline V gene. CDR3 length: 14 amino acids. The CDR3 reads CASRRTGFRQPQHF. In DNA form, the CDR3 reads TGTGCCAGCAGGCGGACAGGGTTTAGGCAGCCCCAGCATTTT.